Listed below are T cell receptor beta chains from one sample, sequenced in a study of cytomegalovirus exposure and HLA in healthy donors. Repertoires were generated with immunoSEQ multiplex PCR, while TCRdb's copy carries only in-frame clones and drops some. The sample lists approximately 300,000 clones, 80% seen once, with roughly 0.31% in the top ten. Sequencing was carried out using PBMCs. All receptors derive from a girl aged 2-10 years in good health and CMV-seronegative. CDR3s include the opening cysteine and the closing phenylalanine or tryptophan. D genes are given only for firm matches. Clone sizes are given selectively: once, few, many, or a class where the clone is expanded.

clone size: NA
D gene: NA
J gene: TRBJ2-7
V gene: TRBV9
CDR3 protein: CASSVGASYEQYF
CDR3 DNA: TGTGCCAGCAGCGTAGGGGCCAGCTACGAGCAGTACTTC

clone size: NA
D gene: NA
J gene: TRBJ1-2
V gene: TRBV27
CDR3 protein: CASSLSSLPGGYTF
CDR3 DNA: TGTGCCAGCAGTTTATCCTCCCTTCCGGGGGGCTACACCTTC

clone size: NA
D gene: TRBD1
J gene: TRBJ1-5
V gene: TRBV28
CDR3 protein: CASSFPTGPNQPQHF
CDR3 DNA: TGTGCCAGCAGTTTCCCGACAGGGCCCAATCAGCCCCAGCATTTT

clone size: NA
D gene: NA
J gene: TRBJ2-1
V gene: TRBV14
CDR3 protein: CASSQDRGGAYNEQFF
CDR3 DNA: TGTGCCAGCAGCCAAGATCGAGGAGGGGCTTACAATGAGCAGTTCTTC

clone size: NA
D gene: NA
J gene: TRBJ1-2
V gene: TRBV7-9
CDR3 protein: CASKSRTDTIYGYTF
CDR3 DNA: TGTGCCAGCAAGTCCCGGACAGACACAATCTATGGCTACACCTTC

clone size: NA
D gene: NA
J gene: TRBJ1-3
V gene: TRBV6-1
CDR3 protein: CASSLIQGAGNTIYF
CDR3 DNA: TGTGCCAGCAGCCTCATACAGGGTGCTGGAAACACCATATATTTT

clone size: few
D gene: NA
J gene: TRBJ2-1
V gene: TRBV6-1
CDR3 protein: CASSDEHLTRLYNEQFF
CDR3 DNA: TGTGCCAGCAGTGACGAGCACCTGACTAGACTCTACAATGAGCAGTTCTTC

clone size: NA
D gene: NA
J gene: TRBJ1-2
V gene: TRBV7-9
CDR3 protein: CASSHDGGGYTF
CDR3 DNA: TGTGCCAGCAGCCACGACGGCGGTGGCTACACCTTC

clone size: few
D gene: NA
J gene: TRBJ1-3
V gene: TRBV29-1
CDR3 protein: CSVEEQGAGNTIYF
CDR3 DNA: TGCAGCGTTGAAGAGCAAGGGGCTGGAAACACCATATATTTT

clone size: few
D gene: TRBD1
J gene: TRBJ1-4
V gene: TRBV28
CDR3 protein: CASSLTGQGTAELFF
CDR3 DNA: TGTGCCAGCAGTTTAACGGGACAGGGGACTGCGGAACTGTTTTTT